These T cell receptor beta chains were read from a single sample in a study of OX40 agonist ivuxolimab in advanced cancers. Measured with immunoSEQ multiplex PCR; TCRdb has only the in-frame clones, and not every one. The sample comprises tens of thousands of clones, around 84% of which are singletons, and around 2.3% rests with the top ten. The specimen was CD4+ or CD8+ T cells sorted from blood, collected in a trial of the OX40 agonist ivuxolimab. The source is an adult with an advanced solid tumor such as melanoma, head and neck, liver or kidney cancer. Each CDR3 is given with its conserved first and last residue. A D gene is named only where the DNA matches it firmly. The size field is filled for only some rows; it gives once, few, many or a size class.

V gene	D gene	clone size	J gene	CDR3 DNA	CDR3 protein
TRBV7-9	-	-	TRBJ2-3	TGTGCCAGCAGCTTGAAGGCGGATACGCAGTATTTT	CASSLKADTQYF
TRBV11-2	TRBD1	-	TRBJ2-7	TGTGCCAGCAGCTTACTGGACAGGGGGCCCTACGAGCAGTACTTC	CASSLLDRGPYEQYF
TRBV7-8	-	-	TRBJ2-5	TGTGCCAGTCGACATTCCCAAGAGACCCAGTACTTC	CASRHSQETQYF
TRBV9	-	-	TRBJ1-1	TGTGCCAGCAGCGCGAACTGGAACACTGAAGCTTTCTTT	CASSANWNTEAFF
TRBV5-4	-	-	TRBJ2-2	TGTGCCAGCAGCTTTCCCCGGGGCCGGAACACCGGGGAGCTGTTTTTT	CASSFPRGRNTGELFF
TRBV5-1	TRBD1	-	TRBJ1-1	TGCGCCAGCAGCTTGGTGGGGGACAGGGTTACTGAAGCTTTCTTT	CASSLVGDRVTEAFF
TRBV5-4	-	-	TRBJ2-5	TGTGCCAGCAGCCATAGCTACAGTCAACAAGAGACCCAGTACTTC	CASSHSYSQQETQYF
TRBV5-4	TRBD1	-	TRBJ2-2	TGTGCCAGCAGATCGACCGGGACAGGGACCGGGGAGCTGTTTTTT	CASRSTGTGTGELFF
TRBV19	TRBD1	-	TRBJ1-2	TGTGCCAGTAGTATTGTAACGGCGACAGGGAGTGCGAATGGCTACACCTTC	CASSIVTATGSANGYTF
TRBV6-5	-	-	TRBJ1-1	TGTGCCAGCAGCCCCAGGGGAGGAACTGAAGCTTTCTTT	CASSPRGGTEAFF
TRBV9	TRBD1	-	TRBJ1-6	TGTGCCAGCAGCTCACGGACAGGCGACAATTCACCCCTCCACTTT	CASSSRTGDNSPLHF
TRBV7-9	-	-	TRBJ1-1	TGTGCCAGCAGCTTTTCAGGGACCAACACTGAAGCTTTCTTT	CASSFSGTNTEAFF
TRBV7-2	TRBD1	-	TRBJ2-7	TGTGCCAGCAGCTGGGACAGGGGGAAGTCCTACGAGCAGTACTTC	CASSWDRGKSYEQYF
TRBV9	TRBD2	-	TRBJ2-1	TGTGCCAGCAGCGAGAGCGGGAGTCTATACAATGAGCAGTTCTTC	CASSESGSLYNEQFF
TRBV18	TRBD2	once	TRBJ2-1	TGTGCCAGCTCACAGAACTCGCTAGCGGGAGGGCACGGTGAGCAGTTCTTC	CASSQNSLAGGHGEQFF
TRBV27	-	-	TRBJ1-5	TGTGCCAGCAGTTATCGGGTAGGGAAGGATCAGCCCCAGCATTTT	CASSYRVGKDQPQHF
TRBV27	-	-	TRBJ1-2	TGTGCCAGCAGTTTAGAGGGGAATCAGGTTAACTATGGCTACACCTTC	CASSLEGNQVNYGYTF
TRBV10-3	TRBD1	-	TRBJ1-2	TGTGCTGCATCCCCCGGGACAGAGTCCTATGGCTACACCTTC	CAASPGTESYGYTF
TRBV6-5	TRBD1	-	TRBJ1-1	TGTGCCAGCAGTCTCGGGACAGGGGACACTGAAGCTTTCTTT	CASSLGTGDTEAFF
TRBV10-1	TRBD2	-	TRBJ2-5	TGCGCCAGCAGCGTGGCGGGGGAAAAAGAGACCCAGTACTTC	CASSVAGEKETQYF
TRBV5-4	-	-	TRBJ1-6	TGTGCCAGCAGCTTGAGAGGGGCAGGGAATTCACCCCTCCACTTT	CASSLRGAGNSPLHF
TRBV15	-	-	TRBJ2-7	TGTGCCACCAGCAGATCTCGGGACTTAGTTCTCGGAGGGGTCGAGCAGTACTTC	CATSRSRDLVLGGVEQYF
TRBV7-3	TRBD1	-	TRBJ1-1	TGTGCCAGCAGCCCCCAAAGGACAGGGGAAGCTTTCTTT	CASSPQRTGEAFF
TRBV11-2	TRBD1	-	TRBJ1-1	TGTGCCAGCAGCTTAGATCTATTGGGGACAGGGGCTGAAGCTTTCTTT	CASSLDLLGTGAEAFF
TRBV11-2	-	once	TRBJ1-6	TGTGCCAGCAGCTCCTATAATTCACCCCTCCACTTT	CASSSYNSPLHF
TRBV5-1	TRBD2	-	TRBJ2-1	TGCGCCAGCAGCTTGAGTAATTTACTAGCGGGTCCGGGAGTCGATGAGCAGTTCTTC	CASSLSNLLAGPGVDEQFF
TRBV5-1	TRBD1	-	TRBJ1-4	TGCGCCAGCAGCTTGCCGGACAGGGAAAATGAAAAACTGTTTTTT	CASSLPDRENEKLFF
TRBV6-6	TRBD2	-	TRBJ2-1	TGTGCCAGCAGTTCCGGGACTAGCGCGATAAATGAGCAGTTCTTC	CASSSGTSAINEQFF
TRBV5-4	-	once	TRBJ2-7	TGTGCCAGCAGCTCGCAGGGGTATCGCTACGAGCAGTACTTC	CASSSQGYRYEQYF
TRBV5-1	TRBD2	-	TRBJ2-2	TGCGCCAGCAGCACCGCTAGCGGCACGAACACCGGGGAGCTGTTTTTT	CASSTASGTNTGELFF
TRBV27	TRBD1	-	TRBJ1-2	TGTGCCAGCAGCCGTATATTCTCGGGGACAGGGAGGCCCACCGTCGCCTTC	CASSRIFSGTGRPTVAF
TRBV7-9	TRBD2	-	TRBJ2-5	TGTGCCAGCAGCGCCCTAGCGGGAGGCCAAGAGACCCAGTACTTC	CASSALAGGQETQYF
TRBV19	TRBD2	once	TRBJ2-2	TGTGCCAGTAACCCATCGGCGGGAGGGGCCGGGGAGCTGTTTTTT	CASNPSAGGAGELFF
TRBV6-5	TRBD1	-	TRBJ2-2	TGTGCCAGCAGACAGGGGTCCGGGGAGCTGTTTTTT	CASRQGSGELFF
TRBV14	-	-	TRBJ1-2	TGTGCCAGCAGCCAAGCTTCCATCGGGGCCCCTTATGGCTACACCTTC	CASSQASIGAPYGYTF
TRBV27	TRBD1	-	TRBJ2-1	TGTGCCAGCGGCCGAAAGGGACAGTACAATGAGCAGTTCTTC	CASGRKGQYNEQFF
TRBV9	-	-	TRBJ1-3	TGTGCCAGCAGCGTAGACTCTGGAAACACCATATATTTT	CASSVDSGNTIYF
TRBV6-1	TRBD1	once	TRBJ1-5	TGTGCCAGCAGAGCCACAGGGGCCAATCAGCCCCAGCATTTT	CASRATGANQPQHF
TRBV11-2	-	-	TRBJ2-7	TGTGCCAGCAGCTATCCCCCGGGACAACCCTACGAGCAGTACTTC	CASSYPPGQPYEQYF
TRBV10-1	-	-	TRBJ1-2	TGCGCCATCCCCGGCGATGGCTACACCTTC	CAIPGDGYTF
TRBV6-1	TRBD2	once	TRBJ2-5	TGTGCCAGCAGTGAAGCGCTTCGACTAGCGGGGGGAAAATCGGAGACCCAGTACTTC	CASSEALRLAGGKSETQYF
TRBV30	-	-	TRBJ2-2	TGTGCCTGGAGTCGGCAGCGTGGCACCGGGGAGCTGTTTTTT	CAWSRQRGTGELFF